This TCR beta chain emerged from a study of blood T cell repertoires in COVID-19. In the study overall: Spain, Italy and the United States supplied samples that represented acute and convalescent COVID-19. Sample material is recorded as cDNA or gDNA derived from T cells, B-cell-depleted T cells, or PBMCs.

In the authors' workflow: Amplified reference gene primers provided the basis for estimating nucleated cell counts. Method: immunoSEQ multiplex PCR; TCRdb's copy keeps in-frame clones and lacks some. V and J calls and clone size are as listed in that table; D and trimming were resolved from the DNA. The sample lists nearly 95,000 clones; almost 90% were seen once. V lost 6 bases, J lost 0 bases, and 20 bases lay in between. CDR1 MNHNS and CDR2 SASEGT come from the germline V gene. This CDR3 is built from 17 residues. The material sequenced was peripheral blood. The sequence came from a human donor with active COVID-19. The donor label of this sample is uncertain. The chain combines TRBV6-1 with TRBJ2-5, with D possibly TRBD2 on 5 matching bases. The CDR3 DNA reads TGTGCCAGCAGAGAACCGAGGGAACAGAGGTACCAAGAGACCCAGTACTTC. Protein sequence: CASREPREQRYQETQYF.